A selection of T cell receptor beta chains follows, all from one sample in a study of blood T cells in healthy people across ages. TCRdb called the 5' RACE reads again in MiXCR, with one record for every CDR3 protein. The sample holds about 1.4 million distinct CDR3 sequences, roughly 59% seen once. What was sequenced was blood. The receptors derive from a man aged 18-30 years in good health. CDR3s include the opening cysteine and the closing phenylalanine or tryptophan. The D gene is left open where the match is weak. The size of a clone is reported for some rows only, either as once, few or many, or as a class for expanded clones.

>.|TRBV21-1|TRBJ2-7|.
TGTGCCAGCAGCAAGCGACAGGGGAGTTTCCACGAGCAGTACTTC
CASSKRQGSFHEQYF
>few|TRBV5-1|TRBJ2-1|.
TGCGCCAGCAGCTTGGAAGATGACTCCTACAATGAGCAGTTCTTC
CASSLEDDSYNEQFF
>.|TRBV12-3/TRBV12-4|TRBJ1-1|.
TGTGCCAGCAGTCGAAACAGCTACAGGGCGCGGACTGAAGCTTTCTTT
CASSRNSYRARTEAFF
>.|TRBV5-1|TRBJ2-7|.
TGCGCCAGCAGCTCGTTGGGACGGGGGCACGACTACGAGCAGTACTTC
CASSSLGRGHDYEQYF
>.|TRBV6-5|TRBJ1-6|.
TGTGCCAGCAGTTACGAACCGGGGAATAATTCACCCCTCCACTTT
CASSYEPGNNSPLHF
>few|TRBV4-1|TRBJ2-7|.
TGCGCCAGCAGAGATACCGGGACACCCTACGAGCAGTACTTC
CASRDTGTPYEQYF
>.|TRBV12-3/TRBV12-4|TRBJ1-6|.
TGTGCCAGCAGTAATGGGACAATCAGCTCCTATAATTCACCCCTCCACTTT
CASSNGTISSYNSPLHF
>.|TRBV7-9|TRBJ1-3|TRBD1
TGTGCCAGCAGCCCTGACAGGGTTGGAAACACCATATATTTT
CASSPDRVGNTIYF
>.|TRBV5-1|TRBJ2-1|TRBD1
TGCGCCAGCAGCTTGGGGACAGGCGACTACAATGAGCAGTTCTTC
CASSLGTGDYNEQFF
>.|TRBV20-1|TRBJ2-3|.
TGCAGTGCTCCCGGGGGAATCCCTAGCACAGATACGCAGTATTTT
CSAPGGIPSTDTQYF
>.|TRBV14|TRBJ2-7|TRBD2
TGTGCCAGCAGCCAAAGAGGGCTAGCGGGGTACGAGCAGTACTTC
CASSQRGLAGYEQYF
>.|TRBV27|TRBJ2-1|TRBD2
TGTGCCAGCAGTGCTAGGACTAGCGTAGGGTCCTTCGAGCAGTTCTTC
CASSARTSVGSFEQFF
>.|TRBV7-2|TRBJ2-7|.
TGTGCCAGCAGCTTAGATTACAGGGCCGATGAGCAGTACTTC
CASSLDYRADEQYF
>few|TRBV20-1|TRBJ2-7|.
TGCAGTGCTAGAGCTTACGAGCAGTACTTC
CSARAYEQYF
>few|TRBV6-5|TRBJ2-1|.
TGTGCCAGCAGTTACGGGTTCGGCAATGAGCAGTTCTTC
CASSYGFGNEQFF
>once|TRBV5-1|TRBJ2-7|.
TGCGCCAGCAGCTTGGAGAGGACAGTGATCTACGAGCAGTACTTC
CASSLERTVIYEQYF
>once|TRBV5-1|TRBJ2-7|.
TGCGCCAGCAGCTACAGGCCGGGACAAAAATACGAGCAGTACTTC
CASSYRPGQKYEQYF
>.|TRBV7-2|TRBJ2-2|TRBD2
TGTGCCAGCAGCTTACTGTCTAGCGGGGGTACCGGGGAGCTGTTTTTT
CASSLLSSGGTGELFF
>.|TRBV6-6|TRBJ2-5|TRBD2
TGTGCCAGCAGTTACGGGCGGGAGGTTCAGGAGACCCAGTACTTC
CASSYGREVQETQYF
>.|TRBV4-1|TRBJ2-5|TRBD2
TGCGCCAGCAGCCACCCGGCACTAGCGGGACGGGAGACCCAGTACTTC
CASSHPALAGRETQYF
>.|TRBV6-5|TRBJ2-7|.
TGTGCCAGCAGTTTACAAGGTACTTGCGAGCAGTACTTC
CASSLQGTCEQYF
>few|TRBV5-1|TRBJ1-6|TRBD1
TGCGCCAGCAGCTCCGGGACAGAGAATTCACCCCTCCACTTT
CASSSGTENSPLHF
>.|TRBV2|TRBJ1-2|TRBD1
TGTGCCAGCACCGAGGACAGGTTCTATGGCTACACCTTC
CASTEDRFYGYTF
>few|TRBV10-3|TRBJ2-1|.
TGTGCCATCAGTGAGTCGGGCCAACTGAGTGGCAATGAGCAGTTCTTC
CAISESGQLSGNEQFF
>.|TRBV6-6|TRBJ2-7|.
TGTGCCAGCAGTTTCTCCGAGAATGGGGGCACATCCTACGAGCAGTACTTC
CASSFSENGGTSYEQYF
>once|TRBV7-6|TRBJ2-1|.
TGTGCCAGCAGCTTAAGGGGGACAAGCTCCTACAATGAGCAGTTCTTC
CASSLRGTSSYNEQFF
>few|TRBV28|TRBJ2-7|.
TGTGCCAGCAACCTGGACAAAGACGAGCAGTACTTC
CASNLDKDEQYF
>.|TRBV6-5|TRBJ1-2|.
TGTGCCAGCAGTGACGGACCTGGGGATGGCTACACCTTC
CASSDGPGDGYTF
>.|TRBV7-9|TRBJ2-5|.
TGTGCCAGCAGCTCTCGAGGGGAAGAGACCCAGTACTTC
CASSSRGEETQYF
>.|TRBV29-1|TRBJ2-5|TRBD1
TGCAGCGTTCCGCAGGGGGTGGAAGAGACCCAGTACTTC
CSVPQGVEETQYF